A selection of T cell receptor beta chains follows, all from one sample in a study of T cell repertoires in cytomegalovirus infection. TCRdb recomputed calls from the reads with MiXCR, one row per CDR3 protein. The sample shows 250,000 or so distinct CDR3 sequences, around 8.7% of them seen only once. Sequenced input: PBMCs. The receptor source for this set is a human donor in good health (CMV status not recorded). Some clones in this sample may be carry-over from other donors' samples. Each CDR3 is given with its conserved first and last residue. A D gene is named only where the DNA matches it firmly. The size of a clone is reported for some rows only, either as once, few or many, or as a class for expanded clones.

J gene	V gene	CDR3 length	clone size	D gene	CDR3 DNA	CDR3 protein
TRBJ1-4	TRBV18	13	-	-	TGTGCCAGCTCACCACCGCTTGGCGAAAAACTGTTTTTT	CASSPPLGEKLFF
TRBJ2-1	TRBV15	16	many	-	TGTGCCACCAGCAGAGATCTTGGGACTGGATACAATGAGCAGTTCTTC	CATSRDLGTGYNEQFF
TRBJ1-1	TRBV7-2	14	many	-	TGTGCCAGCAGCTCCCGAGACAGTAACACTGAAGCTTTCTTT	CASSSRDSNTEAFF
TRBJ2-7	TRBV20-1	13	-	-	TGCAGTGCCAGAGGGGGAGAAACCTACGAGCAGTACTTC	CSARGGETYEQYF
TRBJ2-7	TRBV6-2/TRBV6-3	14	-	-	TGTGCCAGCAGTGGGACGGTCACTCCCTACGAGCAGTACTTC	CASSGTVTPYEQYF
TRBJ2-7	TRBV20-1	17	many	TRBD2	TGCAGTGCTAGAGCCTCAAAACCGGGACTAGCGGGGGTCGAGCAGTACTTC	CSARASKPGLAGVEQYF
TRBJ1-4	TRBV28	15	few	TRBD1	TGTGCCAGCAGTCTACGACAGGGGCCGAATGAAAAACTGTTTTTT	CASSLRQGPNEKLFF
TRBJ2-7	TRBV6-2/TRBV6-3	12	many	-	TGTGCCAGCAGCCCAGAAGACTACGAGCAGTACTTC	CASSPEDYEQYF
TRBJ2-2	TRBV7-8	18	many	-	TGTGCCAGCAGCTTAGTAGGGTCTTGGGGTTCAAACACCGGGGAGCTGTTTTTT	CASSLVGSWGSNTGELFF
TRBJ1-1	TRBV28	18	-	TRBD1	TGTGCCAGCAGTTTAGGGACAGGGTTGGCGGGAATGAACACTGAAGCTTTCTTT	CASSLGTGLAGMNTEAFF
TRBJ2-1	TRBV7-3	15	-	-	TGTGCCAGCAGCTTAACAGGCGACTCCTACAATGAGCAGTTCTTC	CASSLTGDSYNEQFF
TRBJ2-5	TRBV7-2	14	many	-	TGTGCCAGCAGCTTAGAAAGGGGGCAAGAGACCCAGTACTTC	CASSLERGQETQYF
TRBJ1-5	TRBV7-2	15	many	TRBD1	TGTGCCAGCAGCGACCAGACAGGGCTTAATCAGCCCCAGCATTTT	CASSDQTGLNQPQHF
TRBJ1-1	TRBV5-1	16	few	TRBD1	TGCGCCAGCAGCCCCCGGTTCGACAGGGACCGAACTGAAGCTTTCTTT	CASSPRFDRDRTEAFF
TRBJ2-1	TRBV7-6	16	many	-	TGTGCCAGCAGCTTAGGGGCCAGGAGCTCCTACAATGAGCAGTTCTTC	CASSLGARSSYNEQFF
TRBJ2-3	TRBV7-2	14	many	TRBD1	TGTGCCAGCAGAAGGACAGGGGGAACAGATACGCAGTATTTT	CASRRTGGTDTQYF
TRBJ1-5	TRBV6-1	15	many	TRBD1	TGTGCCAGCAGCATATCGGGACAGGGGATTCAGCCCCAGCATTTT	CASSISGQGIQPQHF
TRBJ1-6	TRBV5-1	15	few	-	TGCGCCAGCAATCCAGCGGGCTTCCCTAATTCACCCCTCCACTTT	CASNPAGFPNSPLHF
TRBJ2-2	TRBV7-8	16	many	TRBD1	TGTGCCAGCAGCCCGCGGACAGGGGTAAACACCGGGGAGCTGTTTTTT	CASSPRTGVNTGELFF
TRBJ1-3	TRBV28	13	few	-	TGTGCCGCCATCTCCGGGGCTGGAAACACCATATATTTT	CAAISGAGNTIYF
TRBJ2-7	TRBV7-2	12	many	-	TGTGCCAGCAGCCCGAGCTCCTACGAGCAGTACTTC	CASSPSSYEQYF
TRBJ1-6	TRBV20-1	15	many	TRBD1	TGCAGTGCTAGAGCCACGACAGGGGTTAATTCACCCCTCCACTTT	CSARATTGVNSPLHF
TRBJ1-4	TRBV7-2	19	few	-	TGTGCCAGCAGCTCCCCCCGGGGGCAGGGAATAGGCGGAAATGAAAAACTGTTTTTT	CASSSPRGQGIGGNEKLFF
TRBJ1-2	TRBV14	14	-	-	TGTGCCAGCAGCGCTGTGACGGATAACTATGGCTACACCTTC	CASSAVTDNYGYTF
TRBJ1-3	TRBV28	15	many	-	TGTGCCAGCAGTCCTACCGGGACTAGTGGAAACACCATATATTTT	CASSPTGTSGNTIYF
TRBJ1-1	TRBV6-6	17	many	TRBD1	TGTGCCAGCAGAGACACAGGGGGCAAGCCAGGGAACACTGAAGCTTTCTTT	CASRDTGGKPGNTEAFF
TRBJ2-7	TRBV14	15	few	TRBD1	TGTGCCAGCAGCCGTGGGACAGGGGGCGCCTACGAGCAGTACTTC	CASSRGTGGAYEQYF
TRBJ2-7	TRBV5-6	17	-	-	TGTGCCAGCAGCTTGATGGAACCGGGACAAAGTAATTACGAGCAGTACTTC	CASSLMEPGQSNYEQYF
TRBJ2-2	TRBV19	15	many	TRBD1	TGTGCCAGTAGTGATCCGGGACAGATTACCGGGGAGCTGTTTTTT	CASSDPGQITGELFF
TRBJ2-2	TRBV15	18	many	TRBD2	TGTGCCACCAGCAGAGGACCTAGCGGGAGGGTTAGCACCGGGGAGCTGTTTTTT	CATSRGPSGRVSTGELFF
TRBJ2-6	TRBV7-9	18	many	-	TGTGCCAGCAGCTTGTTTAAAAGTCTCCGGAGTGGGGCCAACGTCCTGACTTTC	CASSLFKSLRSGANVLTF
TRBJ2-7	TRBV19	13	many	-	TGTGCCAGTAGTATAGAGACTACCTACGAGCAGTACTTC	CASSIETTYEQYF
TRBJ1-1	TRBV7-6	13	many	-	TGTGCCAGCAGCTTAGGGGGCACATATGAAGCTTTCTTT	CASSLGGTYEAFF